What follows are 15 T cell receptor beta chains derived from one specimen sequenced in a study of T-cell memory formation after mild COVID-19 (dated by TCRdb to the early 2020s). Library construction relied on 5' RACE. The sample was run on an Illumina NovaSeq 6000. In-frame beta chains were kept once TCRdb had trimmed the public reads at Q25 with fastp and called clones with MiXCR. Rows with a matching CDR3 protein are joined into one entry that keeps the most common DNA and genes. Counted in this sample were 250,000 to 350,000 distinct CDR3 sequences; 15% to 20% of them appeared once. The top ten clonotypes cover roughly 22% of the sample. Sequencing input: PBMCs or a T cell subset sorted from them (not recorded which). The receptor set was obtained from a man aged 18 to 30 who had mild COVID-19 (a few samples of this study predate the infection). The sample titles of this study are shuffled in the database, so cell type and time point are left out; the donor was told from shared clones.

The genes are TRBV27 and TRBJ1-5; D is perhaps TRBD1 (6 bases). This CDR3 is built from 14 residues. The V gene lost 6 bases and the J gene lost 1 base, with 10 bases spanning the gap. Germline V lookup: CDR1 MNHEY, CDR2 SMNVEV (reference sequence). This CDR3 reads CASSGGPSNQPQHF. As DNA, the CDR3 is TGTGCCAGCAGCGGGGGGCCCAGCAATCAGCCCCAGCATTTT.

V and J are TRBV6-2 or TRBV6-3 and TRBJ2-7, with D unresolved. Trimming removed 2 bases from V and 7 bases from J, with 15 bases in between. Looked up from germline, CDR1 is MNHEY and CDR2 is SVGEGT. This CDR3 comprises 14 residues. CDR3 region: CASSYAGVGLEQYV. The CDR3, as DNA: TGTGCCAGCAGTTACGCAGGTGTGGGCCTGGAGCAGTACGTC.

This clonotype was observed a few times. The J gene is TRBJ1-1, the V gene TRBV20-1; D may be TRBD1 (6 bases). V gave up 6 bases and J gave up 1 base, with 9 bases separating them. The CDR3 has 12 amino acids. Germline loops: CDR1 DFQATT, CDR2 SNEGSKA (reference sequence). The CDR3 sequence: CSAKTGNTEAFF. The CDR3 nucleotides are TGCAGTGCCAAGACAGGGAACACTGAAGCTTTCTTT.

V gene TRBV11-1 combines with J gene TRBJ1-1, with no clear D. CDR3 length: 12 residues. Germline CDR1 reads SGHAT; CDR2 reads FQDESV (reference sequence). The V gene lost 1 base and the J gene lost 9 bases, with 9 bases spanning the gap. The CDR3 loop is CASSLDSWKAFF. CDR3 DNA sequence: TGTGCCAGCAGCTTAGACAGTTGGAAAGCTTTCTTT.

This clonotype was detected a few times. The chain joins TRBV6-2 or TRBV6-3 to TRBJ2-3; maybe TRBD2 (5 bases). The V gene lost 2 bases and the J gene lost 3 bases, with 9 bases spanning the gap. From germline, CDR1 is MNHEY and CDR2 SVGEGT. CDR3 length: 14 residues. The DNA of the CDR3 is TGTGCCAGCAGTTACGGAGCGGAGACAGATACGCAGTATTTT. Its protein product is CASSYGAETDTQYF.

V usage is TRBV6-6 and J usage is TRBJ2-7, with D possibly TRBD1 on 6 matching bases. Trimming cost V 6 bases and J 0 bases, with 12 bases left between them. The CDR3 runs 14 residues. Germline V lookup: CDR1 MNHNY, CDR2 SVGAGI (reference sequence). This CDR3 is CASRGTTGSYEQYV. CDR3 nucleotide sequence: TGTGCCAGCAGGGGGACAACTGGCTCCTACGAGCAGTACGTC.

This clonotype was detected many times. CDR3 DNA sequence: TGCGCCAGCAGCCCGGGGACAGTCTTGAACACTGAAGCTTTCTTT. Translated, it gives CASSPGTVLNTEAFF. The chain employs TRBV5-1 and TRBJ1-1; 7 positions agree with TRBD1. J gave up 0 bases and V 4 bases, and 6 bases lay outside the gene matches. The CDR3 contains 15 residues. CDR1 is SGHRS, CDR2 YFSETQ, per germline.

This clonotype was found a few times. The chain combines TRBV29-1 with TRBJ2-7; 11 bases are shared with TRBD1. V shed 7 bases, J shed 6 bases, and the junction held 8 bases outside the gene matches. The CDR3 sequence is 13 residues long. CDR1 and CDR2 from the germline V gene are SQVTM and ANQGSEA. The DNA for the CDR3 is TGCAGCGCCCTCGCCGGGACAGGGGGCGAGCAGTACGTC. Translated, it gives CSALAGTGGEQYV.

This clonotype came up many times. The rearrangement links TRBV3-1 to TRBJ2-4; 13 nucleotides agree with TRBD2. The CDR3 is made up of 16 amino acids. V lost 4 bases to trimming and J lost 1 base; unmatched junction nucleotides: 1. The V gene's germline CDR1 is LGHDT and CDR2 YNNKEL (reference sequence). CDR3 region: CASSPTSGGAKNIQYF. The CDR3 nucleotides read TGTGCCAGCAGCCCGACTAGCGGGGGGGCCAAAAACATTCAGTACTTC.

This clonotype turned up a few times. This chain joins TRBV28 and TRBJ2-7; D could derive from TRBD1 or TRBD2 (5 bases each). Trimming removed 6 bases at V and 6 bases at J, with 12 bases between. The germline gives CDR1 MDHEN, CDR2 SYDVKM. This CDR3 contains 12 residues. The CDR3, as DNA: TGTGCCAGCAGCCCCGGGACGAGCGAGCAGTACGTC. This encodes CASSPGTSEQYV.

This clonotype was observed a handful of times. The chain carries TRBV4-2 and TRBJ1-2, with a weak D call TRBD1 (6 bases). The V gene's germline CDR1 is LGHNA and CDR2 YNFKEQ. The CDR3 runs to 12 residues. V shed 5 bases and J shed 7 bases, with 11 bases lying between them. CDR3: CASSYGGAGYTF. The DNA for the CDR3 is TGTGCCAGCAGCTACGGGGGGGCTGGCTACACCTTC.

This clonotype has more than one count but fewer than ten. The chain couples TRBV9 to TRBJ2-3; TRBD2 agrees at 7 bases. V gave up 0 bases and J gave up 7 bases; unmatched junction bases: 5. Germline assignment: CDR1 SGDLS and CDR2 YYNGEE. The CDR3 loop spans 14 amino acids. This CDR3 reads CASSVAGGEYTQYF. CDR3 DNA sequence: TGTGCCAGCAGCGTAGCGGGGGGAGAATATACGCAGTATTTT. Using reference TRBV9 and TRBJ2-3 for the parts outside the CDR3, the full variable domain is DSGVTQTPKHLITATGQRVTLRCSPRSGDLSVYWYQQSLDQGLQFLIQYYNGEERAKGNILERFSAQQFPDLHSELNLSSLELGDSALYFCASSVAGGEYTQYFGPGTRLTVL.

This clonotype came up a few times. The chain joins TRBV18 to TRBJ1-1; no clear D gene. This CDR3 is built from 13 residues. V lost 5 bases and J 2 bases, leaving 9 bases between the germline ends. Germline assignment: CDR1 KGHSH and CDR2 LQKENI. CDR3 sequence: CASSYDLNTEAFF. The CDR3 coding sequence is TGTGCCAGCTCATACGACCTTAACACTGAAGCTTTCTTT.

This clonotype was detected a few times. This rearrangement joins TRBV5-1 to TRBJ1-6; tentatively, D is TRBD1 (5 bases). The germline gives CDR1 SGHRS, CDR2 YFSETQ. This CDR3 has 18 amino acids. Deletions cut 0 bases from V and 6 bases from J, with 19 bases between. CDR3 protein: CASSLDGAQLLSNSPLHF. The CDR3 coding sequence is TGCGCCAGCAGCTTGGATGGGGCCCAGCTCCTGAGTAATTCACCCCTCCACTTT.

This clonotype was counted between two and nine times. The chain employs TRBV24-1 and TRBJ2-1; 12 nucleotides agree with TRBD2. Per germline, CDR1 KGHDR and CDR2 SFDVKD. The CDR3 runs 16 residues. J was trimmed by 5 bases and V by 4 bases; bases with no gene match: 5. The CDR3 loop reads CATSEASGGADNEQFF. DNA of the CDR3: TGTGCCACCAGTGAGGCTAGCGGGGGGGCAGACAATGAGCAGTTCTTC.